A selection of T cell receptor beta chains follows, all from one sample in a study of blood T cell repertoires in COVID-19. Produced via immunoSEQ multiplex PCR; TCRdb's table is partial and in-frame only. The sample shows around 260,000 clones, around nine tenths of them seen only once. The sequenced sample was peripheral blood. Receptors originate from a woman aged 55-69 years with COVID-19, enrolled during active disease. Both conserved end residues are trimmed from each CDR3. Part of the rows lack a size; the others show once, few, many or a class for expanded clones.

CDR3 protein: ASSLLGRPNLGNTIY
J gene: TRBJ1-3
clone size: NA
V gene: TRBV11-2

CDR3 protein: ASSSSLAGGADTQY
J gene: TRBJ2-3
clone size: NA
V gene: TRBV28

CDR3 protein: ASRVTGGAEKLF
J gene: TRBJ1-4
clone size: NA
V gene: TRBV6-5

CDR3 protein: ATSGGYEQY
J gene: TRBJ2-7
clone size: NA
V gene: TRBV2

CDR3 protein: ASSQSPNRQETQY
J gene: TRBJ2-5
clone size: few
V gene: TRBV14

CDR3 protein: ASSVQGTYGYT
J gene: TRBJ1-2
clone size: NA
V gene: TRBV28

CDR3 protein: ASSLDGLNTEAF
J gene: TRBJ1-1
clone size: NA
V gene: TRBV5-1

CDR3 protein: ASSETSGRASYNEQF
J gene: TRBJ2-1
clone size: NA
V gene: TRBV5-1

CDR3 protein: ASSLGRGPMGQNNEQF
J gene: TRBJ2-1
clone size: NA
V gene: TRBV7-2

CDR3 protein: ASSYGTTESEQY
J gene: TRBJ2-7
clone size: NA
V gene: TRBV3-1/TRBV3-2

CDR3 protein: AWSPRGGAPGRGRVYEQY
J gene: TRBJ2-7
clone size: NA
V gene: TRBV30

CDR3 protein: ASSPWSARYEQY
J gene: TRBJ2-7
clone size: few
V gene: TRBV18

CDR3 protein: ASSYGGGRATGELF
J gene: TRBJ2-2
clone size: NA
V gene: TRBV6-6

CDR3 protein: ASSFSAQSEAF
J gene: TRBJ1-1
clone size: NA
V gene: TRBV11-1

CDR3 protein: ASSIPPLSGGRGDTQY
J gene: TRBJ2-3
clone size: NA
V gene: TRBV28

CDR3 protein: SAAVNTEAF
J gene: TRBJ1-1
clone size: NA
V gene: TRBV29-1

CDR3 protein: ASRTVLDEQY
J gene: TRBJ2-7
clone size: few
V gene: TRBV7-8

CDR3 protein: AISLAGVVNEQF
J gene: TRBJ2-1
clone size: once
V gene: TRBV10-3

CDR3 protein: ASSPANTDTQY
J gene: TRBJ2-3
clone size: once
V gene: TRBV18

CDR3 protein: ASSLMGVAASYNEQF
J gene: TRBJ2-1
clone size: NA
V gene: TRBV7-3

CDR3 protein: ASSLIRVYNEQF
J gene: TRBJ2-1
clone size: NA
V gene: TRBV28

CDR3 protein: ASSYAGGRYGYT
J gene: TRBJ1-2
clone size: NA
V gene: TRBV6-5

CDR3 protein: AISDQVYTEAF
J gene: TRBJ1-1
clone size: NA
V gene: TRBV10-3

CDR3 protein: ASSFDRGTYNEQF
J gene: TRBJ2-1
clone size: NA
V gene: TRBV11-2

CDR3 protein: ASSQGLGASFTEQF
J gene: TRBJ2-1
clone size: NA
V gene: TRBV19

CDR3 protein: ASSFAGNTEAF
J gene: TRBJ1-1
clone size: NA
V gene: TRBV14

CDR3 protein: ASGPPGAADTQY
J gene: TRBJ2-3
clone size: NA
V gene: TRBV12-5

CDR3 protein: ASSFGGQSNQPQH
J gene: TRBJ1-5
clone size: NA
V gene: TRBV28

CDR3 protein: ASSAGTGGYYGYT
J gene: TRBJ1-2
clone size: NA
V gene: TRBV11-2

CDR3 protein: ASSARTGVNTEAF
J gene: TRBJ1-1
clone size: NA
V gene: TRBV11-1

CDR3 protein: ASSLPGLAVYNEQF
J gene: TRBJ2-1
clone size: NA
V gene: TRBV5-4

CDR3 protein: ASTVQVNSGNTIY
J gene: TRBJ1-3
clone size: NA
V gene: TRBV19

CDR3 protein: ASSHSPGELF
J gene: TRBJ2-2
clone size: NA
V gene: TRBV19

CDR3 protein: ASRVGGWNTEAF
J gene: TRBJ1-1
clone size: NA
V gene: TRBV2

CDR3 protein: ASSWSQAGDYGYT
J gene: TRBJ1-2
clone size: NA
V gene: TRBV6-2/TRBV6-3

CDR3 protein: ASATSGADTQY
J gene: TRBJ2-3
clone size: NA
V gene: TRBV5-1

CDR3 protein: ASSPRGRNGYT
J gene: TRBJ1-2
clone size: NA
V gene: TRBV2

CDR3 protein: ASSLEGDTEAF
J gene: TRBJ1-1
clone size: NA
V gene: TRBV11-3

CDR3 protein: ASSNGAYEQY
J gene: TRBJ2-7
clone size: NA
V gene: TRBV6-2/TRBV6-3

CDR3 protein: AWSPMGGAGETQY
J gene: TRBJ2-5
clone size: NA
V gene: TRBV30

CDR3 protein: AVAGRMNTEAF
J gene: TRBJ1-1
clone size: NA
V gene: TRBV27

CDR3 protein: ASSRDSTGELF
J gene: TRBJ2-2
clone size: NA
V gene: TRBV18